Following are 24 T cell receptor beta chains from one sample sequenced in a study of cytomegalovirus exposure and HLA in healthy donors. A multiplex PCR was run with 60 Vbeta primers and 13 Jbeta primers. The protocol was immunoSEQ multiplex PCR, while the TCRdb copy is restricted to in-frame clones and leaves out a portion. The table includes around 230,000 clones, roughly 80% detected once. Sequenced sample: PBMCs. All receptors derive from a man between 40 and 49 years old in good health and CMV-seropositive.

The chain uses TRBV10-1 and TRBJ2-7, with TRBD2 matching 11 bases. The CDR3 runs to 16 residues. Germline assignment: CDR1 WNHNN and CDR2 SYGVQD (reference sequence). J lost 2 bases, V lost 2 bases, and 5 bases had no gene match. CDR3 sequence: CASSETIAGGPYEQYF. The CDR3 coding sequence is TGCGCCAGCAGTGAGACGATAGCGGGAGGGCCCTACGAGCAGTACTTC.

The rearrangement joins TRBV6-6 to TRBJ1-5, with no clear D. V was cut by 2 bases and J by 6 bases, with 14 bases left in between. Looked up from germline, CDR1 is MNHNY and CDR2 is SVGAGI (reference sequence). This CDR3 is 15 amino acids long. The CDR3 region has the DNA TGTGCCAGCAGTTACGAGGGAAGATCGGGTCAGCCCCAGCATTTT. Its translation is CASSYEGRSGQPQHF.

This chain links TRBV6-5 with TRBJ2-2, with 8 bases aligning to TRBD1. Germline V gene data show CDR1 as MNHEY and CDR2 as SVGAGI. The V and J ends lost 5 bases and 6 bases, in that order; junction bases with no gene match: 8. The CDR3 consists of 15 residues. In DNA form, the CDR3 reads TGTGCCAGCAGTCAAGGACAGGGTTGGCCCGGGGAGCTGTTTTTT. It specifies CASSQGQGWPGELFF.

The chain is built from TRBV9 and TRBJ2-5, with 13 nucleotides matching TRBD2. The length of the CDR3 is 16 residues. V was pared by 4 bases and J by 5 bases, with 8 bases of the junction left unmatched. Germline V gene sequence: CDR1 SGDLS, CDR2 YYNGEE. CDR3 loop: CASSQLAGGPGETQYF. The CDR3, as DNA: TGTGCCAGCAGCCAACTAGCGGGAGGGCCTGGGGAGACCCAGTACTTC.

V is TRBV18 and J is TRBJ2-7; 7 bases are a match to TRBD1. Germline CDR1 KGHSH, CDR2 LQKENI. This CDR3 is 15 amino acids long. The J segment lost 3 bases and the V segment lost 4 bases, leaving 9 bases of the junction unmatched. The CDR3 region is CASSLSPGQSYEQYF. The CDR3, as DNA: TGTGCCAGCTCACTTTCACCGGGACAGAGCTACGAGCAGTACTTC.

The rearrangement uses TRBV5-1 and TRBJ1-2, with 7 bases lining up with TRBD1. The J segment lost 8 bases and the V segment lost 0 bases, leaving 7 bases of the junction unmatched. Germline values: CDR1 SGHRS, CDR2 YFSETQ. CDR3 length equals 14 residues. The CDR3 here is CASSLERGRRGYTF. The CDR3 region has the DNA TGCGCCAGCAGCTTGGAAAGGGGGCGAAGAGGCTACACCTTC.

V is TRBV28 and J is TRBJ1-3; tentatively, D is TRBD1 (6 bases). The V and J ends lost 2 bases and 8 bases respectively, with 16 bases between them. Germline loops: CDR1 MDHEN, CDR2 SYDVKM. This CDR3 has 15 residues. CDR3 sequence reads: CASSLLRRGGHTIYF. The CDR3 DNA is TGTGCCAGCAGTTTACTGCGCAGGGGTGGGCACACCATATATTTT.

The J gene is TRBJ2-7, the V gene TRBV27, with TRBD2 matching over 9 bases. The germline gives CDR1 MNHEY, CDR2 SMNVEV (reference sequence). V trimming: 4 bases; J trimming: 4 bases; junction bases outside the gene matches: 2. The CDR3 length is 13 residues. CDR3 nucleotides: TGTGCCAGCAGTTATGCGGGAGGGTACGAGCAGTACTTC. It codes for CASSYAGGYEQYF.

This clone was observed a handful of times. This chain links TRBV11-2 with TRBJ2-1, with D tentatively TRBD2 (6 bases). Germline V CDR1 and CDR2: SGHAT, FQNNGV. The CDR3 runs 14 residues. The V end lost 0 bases, the J end lost 7 bases, and 10 bases lay between the germline ends. The CDR3 region is CASSLDPGGNEQFF. The CDR3 coding sequence is TGTGCCAGCAGCTTAGATCCTGGGGGGAATGAGCAGTTCTTC.

This sequence joins TRBV11-2 and TRBJ1-3; maybe TRBD1 (5 bases). The CDR3 length is 16 residues. Trimming took 0 bases from V and 0 from J, leaving 9 bases between them. The germline V gene encodes CDR1 SGHAT and CDR2 FQNNGV. The CDR3 sequence is CASSLDWGASGNTIYF. In DNA form, the CDR3 reads TGTGCCAGCAGCTTAGATTGGGGCGCCTCTGGAAACACCATATATTTT.

The chain joins TRBV2 to TRBJ1-5; the match to TRBD1 covers 8 bases. Germline V gene sequence: CDR1 SNHLY, CDR2 FYNNEI. CDR3 size: 17 residues. V shed 6 bases and J 6 bases; nucleotides not matched to a gene: 16. CDR3 region: CASSRRNLDRAIQPQHF. CDR3 in DNA: TGTGCCAGCAGCAGACGCAACTTGGACAGGGCCATTCAGCCCCAGCATTTT. Drawing the rest from reference TRBV2 and TRBJ1-5, the complete variable domain is EPEVTQTPSHQVTQMGQEVILRCVPISNHLYFYWYRQILGQKVEFLVSFYNNEISEKSEIFDDQFSVERPDGSNFTLKIRSTKLEDSAMYFCASSRRNLDRAIQPQHFGDGTRLSIL.

The rearrangement uses TRBV5-5 and TRBJ1-2; TRBD1 aligns across 12 bases. In germline, CDR1 is SGHKS, CDR2 YYEKEE (reference sequence). V was pared by 0 bases and J by 4 bases, with 7 bases of the junction left unmatched. This CDR3 has 17 amino acids. CDR3 nucleotide sequence: TGTGCCAGCAGCTTGGCCGGGACAGGGGGCTATGTCTATGGCTACACCTTC. It codes for CASSLAGTGGYVYGYTF.

V usage is TRBV18 and J usage is TRBJ2-3, with 7 bases fitting TRBD2. J lost 0 bases, V lost 0 bases, and 3 bases had no gene match. The CDR3 has 16 amino acids. Germline V CDR1 and CDR2: KGHSH, LQKENI. The CDR3 DNA reads TGTGCCAGCTCACCACCGGGCGGGAGAAGCACAGATACGCAGTATTTT. This translates into CASSPPGGRSTDTQYF.

The chain has TRBV7-3 and TRBJ2-2, with 10 bases fitting TRBD1. Germline lookup yields CDR1 SGHTA and CDR2 FQGTGA. The CDR3 extends over 15 amino acids. J lost 4 bases, V lost 5 bases, and 4 bases had no gene match. The CDR3 sequence is CASSPRTGGTGELFF. CDR3 nucleotide sequence: TGTGCCAGCAGCCCAAGGACAGGGGGCACCGGGGAGCTGTTTTTT.

The gene calls are TRBV10-3 and TRBJ1-4; tentative D call: TRBD1 (5 bases). Between the trimmed V and J ends, which lost 4 bases and 3 bases, there was a span of 9 bases. The CDR3 sequence is 14 residues long. Germline-derived CDR1 and CDR2 are ENHRY and SYGVKD. DNA of the CDR3: TGTGCCATCAGTGGGACAAACCCTAATGAAAAACTGTTTTTT. Amino acids: CAISGTNPNEKLFF.

The genes are TRBV19 and TRBJ1-2, with TRBD1 matching 12 bases. V shed 3 bases and J 14 bases; nucleotides not matched to a gene: 7. The CDR3 extends over 13 amino acids. Germline values: CDR1 LNHDA, CDR2 SQIVND (reference sequence). CDR3 residues: CASSIKLGQGATF. In nucleotides, the CDR3 is TGTGCCAGTAGTATTAAGTTGGGACAGGGGGCGACCTTC.

This clone was observed once. The chain uses TRBV21-1 and TRBJ2-1; whether TRBD2, the table's D call, matches the DNA was not checked. TRBV21-1 is assigned pseudogene status. The CDR3 length is 12 residues. The CDR3: CASPNAGGEQFF. The CDR3 DNA reads as TGTGCCAGCCCCAACGCGGGCGGTGAGCAGTTCTTC.

Only one count was recorded for this clone. This chain joins TRBV10-3 and TRBJ2-1, with TRBD2 matching over 9 bases. The germline CDR1 and CDR2 sequences are ENHRY and SYGVKD. CDR3 length: 14 residues. Losses at the gene ends were 4 bases for V and 9 bases for J; bases not matched to a gene: 7. As DNA, the CDR3 is TGTGCCATCAGTGTAGGGACTAGCCATATTGAGCAGTTCTTC. Translated, it gives CAISVGTSHIEQFF.

This sequence joins TRBV5-4 and TRBJ1-5; D gene uncertain. The CDR3 is made up of 13 amino acids. Germline V gene sequence: CDR1 SGHNT, CDR2 YYREEE (reference sequence). Trimming left V 2 bases short and J 4 bases short, with 7 bases between. CDR3: CASSFDINQPQHF. CDR3 in DNA: TGTGCCAGCAGCTTTGACATTAATCAGCCCCAGCATTTT.

The chain joins TRBV28 to TRBJ1-1, with D uncertain. The CDR3 covers 11 residues. Trimming pared 2 bases from V and 5 bases from J, leaving 3 bases between. In germline, CDR1 is MDHEN, CDR2 SYDVKM. The CDR3 sequence: CASSLETEAFF. The CDR3 DNA reads TGTGCCAGCAGTTTAGAGACTGAAGCTTTCTTT. The whole variable domain, filled in from reference TRBV28 and TRBJ1-1, reads DVKVTQSSRYLVKRTGEKVFLECVQDMDHENMFWYRQDPGLGLRLIYFSYDVKMKEKGDIPEGYSVSREKKERFSLILESASTNQTSMYLCASSLETEAFFGQGTRLTVV.

The chain uses TRBV19 and TRBJ2-7; TRBD2 might be the D (6 bases). Trimming pared 2 bases from V and 10 bases from J, leaving 15 bases between. This CDR3 is built from 13 residues. Germline CDR1 is LNHDA and CDR2 is SQIVND (reference sequence). The CDR3 coding sequence is TGTGCCAGTAGTATAACCCCAACTAGCTCACAGTACGTC. Protein product: CASSITPTSSQYV.

The rearrangement joins TRBV11-2 to TRBJ1-2; no clear D. V lost 4 bases and J lost 8, with 11 bases in between. The germline gives CDR1 SGHAT, CDR2 FQNNGV. CDR3 length: 12 residues. The chain's CDR3 is CASSSRTGGYTF. The CDR3 DNA reads as TGTGCCAGCAGCTCCCGAACGGGGGGCTACACCTTC.

V and J are TRBV6-1 and TRBJ2-4; the match to TRBD1 covers 7 bases. The CDR3 sequence is 14 residues long. In germline, CDR1 is MNHNS, CDR2 SASEGT. J gave up 8 bases and V 4 bases, and 8 bases lay outside the gene matches. CDR3 in DNA: TGTGCCAGCAGTGCCCTGGCAACAGGGGACATTCAGTACTTC. Translating gives CASSALATGDIQYF.

This rearrangement joins TRBV27 to TRBJ2-5; perhaps TRBD1 as D (5 bases). Per germline, CDR1 MNHEY and CDR2 SMNVEV (reference sequence). The V and J ends lost 8 bases and 1 base respectively, with 17 bases between them. CDR3 length: 15 amino acids. CDR3 DNA: TGTGCCAGCGGGGCCACGTCTTGGGCCCAAGAGACCCAGTACTTC. Its translation: CASGATSWAQETQYF.